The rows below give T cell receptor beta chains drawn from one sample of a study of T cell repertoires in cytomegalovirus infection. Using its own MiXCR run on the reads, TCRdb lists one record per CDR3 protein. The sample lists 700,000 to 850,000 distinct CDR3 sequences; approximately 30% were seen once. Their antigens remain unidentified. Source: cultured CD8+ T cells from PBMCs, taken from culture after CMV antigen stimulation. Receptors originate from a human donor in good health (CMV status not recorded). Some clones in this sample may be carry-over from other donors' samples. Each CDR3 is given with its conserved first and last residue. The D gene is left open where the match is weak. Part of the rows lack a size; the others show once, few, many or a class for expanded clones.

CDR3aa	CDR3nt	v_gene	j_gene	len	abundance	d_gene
CASSLFPGPVSGNEQFF	TGTGCCAGCAGCCTTTTCCCAGGGCCCGTATCCGGCAATGAGCAGTTCTTC	TRBV28	TRBJ2-1	17	NA	NA
CASSLELRILSNQPQHF	TGTGCCAGCAGCTTAGAACTGCGGATCCTTAGCAATCAGCCCCAGCATTTT	TRBV7-8	TRBJ1-5	17	many	NA
CASREGSISYEQYF	TGCGCCAGCAGAGAAGGCAGTATCTCCTACGAGCAGTACTTC	TRBV10-2	TRBJ2-7	14	NA	NA
CASNRDLNTEAFF	TGTGCCAGCAACCGGGACCTGAACACTGAAGCTTTCTTT	TRBV5-5	TRBJ1-1	13	NA	NA
CASSQDGAPNTEAFF	TGCGCCAGCAGCCAAGACGGCGCCCCGAACACTGAAGCTTTCTTT	TRBV4-3	TRBJ1-1	15	NA	NA
CASSAQGVSGANVLTF	TGTGCCAGCAGCGCTCAAGGAGTCTCTGGGGCCAACGTCCTGACTTTC	TRBV7-2	TRBJ2-6	16	many	NA
CASSLSKGHEQFF	TGTGCCAGCAGTTTATCGAAGGGCCATGAGCAGTTCTTC	TRBV27	TRBJ2-1	13	NA	NA
CSARGRGFTNEKLFF	TGCAGTGCTAGGGGCAGGGGGTTTACTAATGAAAAACTGTTTTTT	TRBV20-1	TRBJ1-4	15	NA	TRBD1
CAISEKFSGNTIYF	TGTGCCATCAGTGAAAAGTTCTCTGGAAACACCATATATTTT	TRBV10-3	TRBJ1-3	14	NA	NA
CASSSGQDPDTQYF	TGTGCCAGCAGCTCGGGACAGGACCCAGATACGCAGTATTTT	TRBV7-6	TRBJ2-3	14	NA	TRBD1
CASSFPGAGNTGELFF	TGTGCCAGCAGCTTCCCGGGCGCGGGGAACACCGGGGAGCTGTTTTTT	TRBV7-3	TRBJ2-2	16	NA	NA
CASSEGVDIQYF	TGTGCCAGCAGCGAGGGGGTTGACATTCAGTACTTC	TRBV5-4	TRBJ2-4	12	few	NA
CASRGKGIVNYGYTF	TGTGCCAGCAGGGGTAAGGGAATCGTTAACTATGGCTACACCTTC	TRBV27	TRBJ1-2	15	NA	NA
CASSYSKGASPYEQYF	TGTGCCAGCAGTTACTCGAAGGGTGCCTCCCCCTACGAGCAGTACTTC	TRBV6-5	TRBJ2-7	16	few	NA
CASSLSTSGVENEQFF	TGTGCCAGCAGCCTATCGACTAGCGGGGTGGAGAATGAGCAGTTCTTC	TRBV11-3	TRBJ2-1	16	few	TRBD2
CASHATGGRETQYF	TGTGCCAGCCACGCGACAGGGGGACGCGAGACCCAGTACTTC	TRBV28	TRBJ2-5	14	NA	TRBD1
CASSPDRANTGELFF	TGTGCCAGCAGCCCGGACAGGGCTAACACCGGGGAGCTGTTTTTT	TRBV7-8	TRBJ2-2	15	many	TRBD1
CASPTQQGISYNEQFF	TGTGCCAGCCCAACCCAACAGGGAATTTCGTACAATGAGCAGTTCTTC	TRBV2	TRBJ2-1	16	NA	NA
CASSSQYTGELFF	TGTGCCAGCAGTTCCCAGTACACCGGGGAGCTGTTTTTT	TRBV27	TRBJ2-2	13	NA	NA
CASSQDISGADTQYF	TGTGCCAGCAGCCAAGATATATCGGGAGCAGATACGCAGTATTTT	TRBV14	TRBJ2-3	15	NA	NA
CASSLVSGGVYNEQYF	TGCGCCAGCAGCCTCGTAAGCGGGGGGGTGTACAATGAGCAGTACTTC	TRBV4-1	TRBJ2-7	16	NA	TRBD2
CASSSGTRHNEQFF	TGTGCCAGCAGCTCCGGGACTCGGCACAATGAGCAGTTCTTC	TRBV7-9	TRBJ2-1	14	NA	NA
CASSDRGRPGLTGELFF	TGTGCCAGCAGCGATAGAGGTCGGCCCGGCCTCACCGGGGAGCTGTTTTTT	TRBV5-5	TRBJ2-2	17	few	NA
CASSPPGQGESEQFF	TGTGCCAGCAGCCCACCGGGACAGGGGGAAAGTGAGCAGTTCTTC	TRBV7-9	TRBJ2-1	15	NA	TRBD1
CASNNALRGYTF	TGTGCCAGCAACAACGCCCTTAGGGGCTACACCTTC	TRBV5-4	TRBJ1-2	12	few	NA
CASSFGGPNNEQFF	TGTGCCAGCAGCTTCGGCGGGCCCAACAATGAGCAGTTCTTC	TRBV7-2	TRBJ2-1	14	NA	NA
CSVVGFEAFF	TGCAGCGTTGTTGGCTTTGAAGCTTTCTTT	TRBV29-1	TRBJ1-1	10	NA	NA
CASSLASLEETQYF	TGTGCCAGCAGCTTAGCTTCCCTAGAAGAGACCCAGTACTTC	TRBV7-2	TRBJ2-5	14	few	NA
CATSRPPGQGYNEQFF	TGTGCCACCAGCCGCCCCCCGGGACAGGGGTACAATGAGCAGTTCTTC	TRBV15	TRBJ2-1	16	few	TRBD1
CASSLPPGGQHTQYF	TGTGCCAGCAGCCTCCCCCCGGGGGGCCAGCATACGCAGTATTTT	TRBV12-3/TRBV12-4	TRBJ2-3	15	NA	NA
CASSLGRLAGGLSDTQYF	TGTGCCAGCAGCTTAGGCCGTCTAGCGGGGGGGCTCTCAGATACGCAGTATTTT	TRBV13	TRBJ2-3	18	NA	TRBD2
CASGSPGGPLGAFF	TGTGCTAGTGGTTCCCCGGGAGGCCCACTCGGAGCTTTCTTT	TRBV12-5	TRBJ1-1	14	NA	NA
CASSHGTVKFF	TGTGCCAGCAGCCACGGGACAGTCAAGTTCTTC	TRBV7-3	TRBJ2-1	11	few	TRBD1
CSARSSEATYNEQFF	TGCAGTGCTAGATCCAGCGAAGCAACCTACAATGAGCAGTTCTTC	TRBV20-1	TRBJ2-1	15	NA	NA
CASSLDSLTGELFF	TGTGCCAGCAGCTTAGACTCTTTGACCGGGGAGCTGTTTTTT	TRBV7-6	TRBJ2-2	14	many	NA
CASSQERWTPGVNTEAFF	TGCGCCAGCAGCCAAGAACGATGGACACCCGGGGTGAACACTGAAGCTTTCTTT	TRBV4-1	TRBJ1-1	18	few	NA
CSVEPRGVTNYGYTF	TGCAGCGTTGAACCTAGGGGAGTTACTAACTATGGCTACACCTTC	TRBV29-1	TRBJ1-2	15	NA	NA
CASSAPTGAGETQYF	TGTGCCAGCAGCGCCCCTACGGGAGCTGGGGAGACCCAGTACTTC	TRBV7-8	TRBJ2-5	15	many	NA
CASSAPEYAGYSNQPQHF	TGTGCCAGCAGTGCGCCAGAATACGCGGGGTATAGCAATCAGCCCCAGCATTTT	TRBV2	TRBJ1-5	18	NA	NA
CGTSDSSGQGRDEQFF	TGTGGCACCAGTGATTCATCGGGACAGGGTCGTGATGAGCAGTTCTTC	TRBV24-1	TRBJ2-1	16	NA	TRBD1